This T cell receptor beta chain appears in the sequencing data of a study of OX40 agonist ivuxolimab in advanced cancers. Across the whole study: Dose-escalation cases comprised hepatocellular carcinoma, melanoma, renal cell or head and neck cancer. Two cutaneous melanoma patients and one hepatocellular carcinoma patient, three in all, had partial responses.

Peripheral blood came from all dose cohorts at three timepoints. Germline values: CDR1 LNHDA, CDR2 SQIVND (reference sequence). CDR3 size: 15 residues. V trimming: 9 bases; J trimming: 4 bases; junction bases outside the gene matches: 12. Sequenced by immunoSEQ multiplex PCR; TCRdb stores in-frame clones only, minus some. The repertoire holds over 75,000 clones, 87% seen once, with 3.5% to 5.5% in the top ten. The chain combines TRBV19 with TRBJ2-1; 7 bases line up with TRBD2. The source material was CD4+ or CD8+ T cells sorted from blood, sampled in a trial of the OX40 agonist ivuxolimab. The sequence came from an adult with an advanced solid tumor such as melanoma, head and neck, liver or kidney cancer. CDR3 coding DNA: TGTGCCAGCTCGGTGAATGGGAGGGGTTACAATGAGCAGTTCTTC. The encoded protein is CASSVNGRGYNEQFF. Supplemented by reference TRBV19 and TRBJ2-1, the full variable domain reads DGGITQSPKYLFRKEGQNVTLSCEQNLNHDAMYWYRQDPGQGLRLIYYSQIVNDFQKGDIAEGYSVSREKKESFPLTVTSAQKNPTAFYLCASSVNGRGYNEQFFGPGTRLTVL.